Ten or more counts support the clone carrying this T cell receptor beta chain. Its antigen is unknown. These data belong to a study of neurological immune-mediated disorders. Study at large: Of some 34 multiple sclerosis patients, some 30 were relapsing-remitting and 3 secondary progressive.

The study's findings and limits: HTLV-1-associated myelopathy displayed the greatest TCR clonal expansion, and multiple sclerosis exhibited the smallest, lower than that of healthy controls.

Synthesis of cDNA was performed by 5'RACE using 10-nucleotide random UMIs. Over 190 million TCR-beta sequences from 15-18 subjects were obtained in each sequencing run. TCRdb redid the calling of the 5' RACE reads with MiXCR, one entry per CDR3 protein. In the table there are tens of thousands of distinct CDR3 sequences, under 4.5% of which are singletons. Germline trimming cut 1 base from V and 5 bases from J; bases unmatched to any gene: 5. CDR1 is SGHNT and CDR2 is YYREEE in the germline V gene (reference sequence). The CDR3 extends over 15 amino acids. This sequence was found in a woman aged 45-65 years with multiple sclerosis. The J gene is TRBJ2-5, the V gene TRBV5-4; 10 bases map to TRBD2. Sequenced input: PBMCs. The CDR3 reads CASSLLAGVRETQYF. The DNA for the CDR3 is TGTGCCAGCAGCTTGCTAGCGGGGGTCAGGGAGACCCAGTACTTC.